The 26 T cell receptor beta chains in this list originate from one sample, sequenced in a study of T cell responses to AZD1222 COVID-19 vaccine. Here immunoSEQ multiplex PCR was the method, and the copy in TCRdb shows in-frame clones only, minus some. The sample lists around 76,000 clones; less than 90% were seen once. The sample here was peripheral blood, taken on day 0 of AZD1222 vaccination. All receptors come from an adult in good health.

The chain combines TRBV9 with TRBJ1-6; 8 nucleotides agree with TRBD1. Germline V lookup: CDR1 SGDLS, CDR2 YYNGEE. Trimming at V came to 4 bases and at J to 8 bases, leaving 8 bases not matched to a gene. This CDR3 has 15 residues. This CDR3 is CASSTGQGGHSPLHF. The CDR3 DNA reads TGTGCCAGCAGCACCGGACAGGGAGGGCATTCACCCCTCCACTTT. Supplemented by reference TRBV9 and TRBJ1-6, the full variable domain reads DSGVTQTPKHLITATGQRVTLRCSPRSGDLSVYWYQQSLDQGLQFLIQYYNGEERAKGNILERFSAQQFPDLHSELNLSSLELGDSALYFCASSTGQGGHSPLHFGNGTRLTVT.

This clone was observed a handful of times. J is TRBJ2-7 and V is TRBV19; TRBD2 aligns across 8 bases. CDR3 length equals 14 residues. Germline V gives CDR1 LNHDA, CDR2 SQIVND (reference sequence). J lost 2 bases, V lost 9 bases, and 9 bases had no gene match. Here the CDR3 reads CASSGAGGAYEQYF. The CDR3 nucleotides are TGTGCCAGCTCTGGGGCGGGGGGAGCCTACGAGCAGTACTTC.

The chain carries TRBV30 and TRBJ2-3; D is ambiguous. The CDR3 spans 15 residues. V gave up 1 base and J gave up 0 bases, with 11 bases separating them. Per the germline V gene, CDR1 is GTSNPN and CDR2 is SVGIG (reference sequence). In DNA, the CDR3 is TGTGCCTGGAGTGCGACGAGTGTTAGCACAGATACGCAGTATTTT. This translates into CAWSATSVSTDTQYF.

This clone was seen a single time. V gene TRBV28 combines with J gene TRBJ2-1; 8 positions agree with TRBD1. CDR3 length: 17 amino acids. V gave up 3 bases and J gave up 7 bases; unmatched junction bases: 14. Germline loops: CDR1 MDHEN, CDR2 SYDVKM. CDR3 sequence: CASSLASMGTGGNEQFF. The CDR3 nucleotides read TGTGCCAGCAGTTTGGCCTCAATGGGAACAGGGGGTAATGAGCAGTTCTTC.

The chain couples TRBV29-1 to TRBJ1-3; no reliable D call. The V end lost 5 bases, the J end lost 0 bases, and 11 bases lay between the germline ends. The CDR3 is made up of 14 amino acids. CDR1 and CDR2 (germline): SQVTM, ANQGSEA. In nucleotides, the CDR3 is TGCAGCGTTATCGGCGTTAGCTCTGGAAACACCATATATTTT. Translation gives CSVIGVSSGNTIYF.

The rearrangement links TRBV6-2 or TRBV6-3 to TRBJ1-1; 9 nucleotides align to TRBD1. Losses at the gene ends were 6 bases for V and 1 base for J; bases not matched to a gene: 9. Germline values: CDR1 MNHEY, CDR2 SVGEGT. The CDR3 runs to 16 residues. The CDR3 loop reads CASSRVPGQGNTEAFF. CDR3 nucleotide sequence: TGTGCCAGCAGCCGAGTCCCGGGACAGGGGAACACTGAAGCTTTCTTT.

The chain carries TRBV7-9 and TRBJ1-1; 9 bases align to TRBD1. Germline lookup yields CDR1 SEHNR and CDR2 FQNEAQ (reference sequence). CDR3 length: 16 residues. Unmatched junction bases numbered 13, after V lost 5 bases and J lost 6 bases. CDR3 sequence reads: CASSRRISGQGAEAFF. The CDR3, as DNA: TGTGCCAGCAGCCGCCGTATATCGGGACAGGGAGCTGAAGCTTTCTTT.

The V and J genes are TRBV5-6 and TRBJ2-1; D is ambiguous. This CDR3 is built from 13 residues. The germline V gene encodes CDR1 SGHDT and CDR2 YYEEEE. Deletions cut 3 bases from V and 13 bases from J, with 17 bases between. DNA of the CDR3: TGTGCCAGCAGCTGGGGTCGAGCCTCTTTCCAGTTCTTC. This gives the protein CASSWGRASFQFF.

The CDR3 DNA is TGTGCCAGCAGAGGCCCAGGGGGTATCTATGGCTACACCTTC. It specifies CASRGPGGIYGYTF. The J gene is TRBJ1-2, the V gene TRBV7-9; 7 positions agree with TRBD1. The V segment lost 6 bases and the J segment 4 bases; nucleotides outside the gene matches: 8. CDR3 size: 14 residues. Germline V gives CDR1 SEHNR, CDR2 FQNEAQ (reference sequence).

The J gene is TRBJ1-1, the V gene TRBV4-1, with no clear D. Trimming left V 5 bases short and J 1 base short, with 11 bases between. Germline values: CDR1 MGHRA, CDR2 YSYEKL. The CDR3 extends over 14 amino acids. This CDR3 is CASSSRVGNTEAFF. As DNA, the CDR3 is TGCGCCAGCAGCTCACGGGTTGGGAACACTGAAGCTTTCTTT.

The rearrangement uses TRBV4-3 and TRBJ2-6; tentatively, D is TRBD1 (6 bases). V dropped 1 base and J dropped 2 bases, with 12 bases sitting between them. In germline, CDR1 is LGHNA, CDR2 YSLEER. This CDR3 spans 17 amino acids. CDR3 sequence reads: CASSQGAGVAGANVLTF. The CDR3 DNA reads TGCGCCAGCAGCCAAGGGGCAGGGGTCGCTGGGGCCAACGTCCTGACTTTC.

The J gene is TRBJ2-7, the V gene TRBV5-1; 7 nucleotides match TRBD2. The germline CDR1 and CDR2 sequences are SGHRS and YFSETQ. This CDR3 has 13 residues. J gave up 7 bases and V 4 bases, and 8 bases lay outside the gene matches. This chain's CDR3 is CASSVQPAGEQYF. In DNA form, the CDR3 reads TGCGCCAGCAGCGTCCAGCCAGCGGGAGAGCAGTACTTC. The complete variable domain, with remaining parts taken from reference TRBV5-1 and TRBJ2-7, reads KAGVTQTPRYLIKTRGQQVTLSCSPISGHRSVSWYQQTPGQGLQFLFEYFSETQRNKGNFPGRFSGRQFSNSRSEMNVSTLELGDSALYLCASSVQPAGEQYFGPGTRLTVT.

This clone was recorded only once. This chain connects TRBV29-1 to TRBJ1-6, with D possibly matching TRBD1 (5 bases). The CDR3 is made up of 13 amino acids. Trimming took 7 bases from V and 7 from J, leaving 14 bases between them. Germline V gene sequence: CDR1 SQVTM, CDR2 ANQGSEA. The CDR3 region is CSASGGNNSPLHF. CDR3 sequence (DNA): TGCAGCGCCTCCGGGGGGAACAATTCACCCCTCCACTTT.

The chain has TRBV27 and TRBJ2-1; D call uncertain. In germline, CDR1 is MNHEY, CDR2 SMNVEV (reference sequence). V lost 2 bases and J lost 2, with 16 bases in between. The CDR3 loop spans 17 amino acids. DNA for the CDR3: TGTGCCAGCAGTTTACGCTGGGGTGGGGAAACCTACAATGAGCAGTTCTTC. Translating gives CASSLRWGGETYNEQFF.

The V call is TRBV7-8, the J call TRBJ1-4; no clear D gene. V lost 1 base and J 1 base, leaving 4 bases between the germline ends. Germline CDR1 is SGHVS and CDR2 is FQNEAQ. CDR3 length equals 14 residues. The CDR3 DNA follows: TGTGCCAGCAGCTTAGACAGAACTAATGAAAAACTGTTTTTT. Amino acid sequence: CASSLDRTNEKLFF.

The DNA of the CDR3 is TGTGCCAGCAGCCCTCAGGGGGAGCAGTACTTC. It codes for CASSPQGEQYF. This chain uses TRBV11-2 with TRBJ2-7, with D tentatively TRBD1 (6 bases). CDR1 and CDR2 from the germline V gene are SGHAT and FQNNGV. Trimming shortened V by 5 bases and J by 7 bases, and 9 bases separated the two germline ends. The CDR3 has 11 residues.

The rearrangement joins TRBV19 to TRBJ2-7; tentative D call: TRBD1 (6 bases). Germline-derived CDR1 and CDR2 are LNHDA and SQIVND (reference sequence). V was cut by 4 bases and J by 6 bases, with 13 bases left in between. This CDR3 comprises 13 residues. The CDR3 protein is CASSTSTGTEQYF. CDR3 nucleotide sequence: TGTGCCAGTAGTACCTCAACAGGGACCGAGCAGTACTTC.

This clone has just a few counts. The chain has TRBV7-8 and TRBJ2-1; 7 bases line up with TRBD2. The CDR3 spans 13 residues. The V gene end was trimmed by 2 bases and the J gene end by 6 bases; junction bases not matched to a gene: 1. Germline assignment: CDR1 SGHVS and CDR2 FQNEAQ. The CDR3 nucleotides are TGTGCCAGCAGCTTATCGGGGGGCAATGAGCAGTTCTTC. The encoded protein is CASSLSGGNEQFF.

The CDR3 DNA reads TGTGCCAGCAGATTTATCGACAGGGGCCACTATGGCTACACCTTC. It yields the protein CASRFIDRGHYGYTF. This chain links TRBV27 with TRBJ1-2, with 8 bases fitting TRBD1. There are 15 residues in the CDR3. V trimming: 6 bases; J trimming: 3 bases; junction bases outside the gene matches: 9. Germline CDR1 is MNHEY and CDR2 is SMNVEV (reference sequence).

The gene calls are TRBV7-2 and TRBJ2-7; 8 bases match TRBD2. Germline-derived CDR1 and CDR2 are SGHTA and FQGNSA. The V and J ends lost 4 bases and 4 bases, in that order; junction bases with no gene match: 6. This CDR3 region has 14 residues. Written as DNA, the CDR3 is TGTGCCAGCAGCTCCCAGCGGGGGCCATACGAGCAGTACTTC. Its translation is CASSSQRGPYEQYF.

The CDR3 is CASSGGEGADTQYF. CDR3 nucleotide sequence: TGTGCCAGCAGCGGGGGGGAGGGTGCGGATACGCAGTATTTT. The chain links TRBV3-1 (or the pseudogene TRBV3-2) to TRBJ2-3; 7 bases fit TRBD2. V lost 5 bases and J lost 6; bases outside the gene matches: 8. Per the germline V gene, CDR1 is LGHDT and CDR2 is YNNKEL (reference sequence). The CDR3 sequence is 14 residues long.

This clone was found a few times. V gene TRBV9 combines with J gene TRBJ1-1; unclear D gene. The CDR3 is 14 amino acids. Germline CDR1 is SGDLS and CDR2 is YYNGEE. V dropped 0 bases and J dropped 2 bases, with 8 bases sitting between them. The CDR3 sequence: CASSVAPVNTEAFF. The CDR3, as DNA: TGTGCCAGCAGCGTAGCCCCTGTAAACACTGAAGCTTTCTTT.

The chain combines TRBV10-3 with TRBJ2-5, with a weak D call TRBD1 (6 bases). V shed 0 bases and J shed 1 base, with 9 bases lying between them. The CDR3 consists of 15 residues. Per the germline V gene, CDR1 is ENHRY and CDR2 is SYGVKD. The CDR3 loop is CAISESSGAQETQYF. In nucleotides, the CDR3 is TGTGCCATCAGTGAGTCGTCAGGGGCCCAAGAGACCCAGTACTTC.

The gene calls are TRBV5-1 and TRBJ1-1, with D unclear. Per the germline V gene, CDR1 is SGHRS and CDR2 is YFSETQ. The CDR3 is made up of 14 amino acids. Trimming left V 0 bases short and J 11 bases short, with 17 bases between. The CDR3 reads CASSLGGLESGAFF. CDR3 nucleotides: TGCGCCAGCAGCTTGGGTGGTCTCGAGTCAGGCGCTTTCTTT.

The chain is built from TRBV2 and TRBJ1-1, with D maybe TRBD1 (5 bases). CDR1 is SNHLY, CDR2 FYNNEI, per germline. The CDR3 totals 13 residues. Trimming shortened V by 6 bases and J by 5 bases, and 13 bases separated the two germline ends. In DNA, the CDR3 is TGTGCCAGCAGCTGGGGGTCGGGGACTGAAGCTTTCTTT. Residues: CASSWGSGTEAFF.

This chain joins TRBV5-6 and TRBJ1-5; D unresolved. The CDR3 contains 17 residues. V was cut by 4 bases and J by 0 bases, with 17 bases left in between. The germline gives CDR1 SGHDT, CDR2 YYEEEE. DNA of the CDR3: TGTGCCAGCAGCCGATGGTGGGCAGATTATAGCAATCAGCCCCAGCATTTT. Protein: CASSRWWADYSNQPQHF.